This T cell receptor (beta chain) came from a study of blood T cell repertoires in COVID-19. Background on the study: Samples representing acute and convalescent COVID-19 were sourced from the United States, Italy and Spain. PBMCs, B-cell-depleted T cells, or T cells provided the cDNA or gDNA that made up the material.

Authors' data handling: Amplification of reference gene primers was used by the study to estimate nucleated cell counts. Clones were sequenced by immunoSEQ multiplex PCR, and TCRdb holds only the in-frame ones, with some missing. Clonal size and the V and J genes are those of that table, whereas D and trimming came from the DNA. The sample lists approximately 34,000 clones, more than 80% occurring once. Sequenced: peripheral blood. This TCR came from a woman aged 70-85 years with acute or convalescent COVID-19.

CDR3 region: CASRPQGRYPNTGELFF. As DNA, the CDR3 is TGTGCCAGCAGGCCACAGGGGCGCTACCCCAACACCGGGGAGCTGTTTTTT. The chain is built from TRBV28 and TRBJ2-2; 7 bases are a match to TRBD1. This CDR3 spans 17 amino acids. Germline V gene data show CDR1 as MDHEN and CDR2 as SYDVKM. V trimming: 6 bases; J trimming: 2 bases; junction bases outside the gene matches: 12.